Listed below are T cell receptor beta chains from one sample, sequenced in a study of blood T cell repertoires in COVID-19. Generated by immunoSEQ multiplex PCR, the TCRdb table keeps only in-frame clones and is missing some. In the table there are about 200,000 clones, 86% of which are singletons. Sequenced input: PBMCs or T cells enriched from blood (not recorded which). The receptors come from a man aged 40-49 years with acute COVID-19. Each CDR3 is given with its conserved first and last residue. The D gene is left open where the match is weak. Only some rows state a clone size, as once, few, many or a class for expanded clones.

D,V,size,J,DNA,CDR3
.,TRBV5-6,.,TRBJ1-2,TGTGCCAGCAGCTCCTATCCGGGGGGCTACACCTTC,CASSSYPGGYTF
TRBD1,TRBV28,.,TRBJ1-2,TGTGCCAGCAGTTTGGACAGGGACTATGGCTACACCTTC,CASSLDRDYGYTF
TRBD2,TRBV24-1,.,TRBJ2-7,TGTGCCACCAGCCATCCGACTAGCGGAGGCGAGCAGTACTTC,CATSHPTSGGEQYF
TRBD1,TRBV27,.,TRBJ2-5,TGTGCCAGCAGTAGGTGGGACAGGGAAGAGACCCAGTACTTC,CASSRWDREETQYF
TRBD2,TRBV5-1,.,TRBJ2-1,TGCGCCAGCAGCGAGGGACTAGCGGTCCCTTACAATGAGCAGTTCTTC,CASSEGLAVPYNEQFF
.,TRBV28,few,TRBJ1-2,TGTGCCAGCAGACTGCCAAAAGGACACGGAGTTACCTTC,CASRLPKGHGVTF
.,TRBV5-1,.,TRBJ1-4,TGCGCCAGCAGCTTGGGACAGACTGAAAAACTGTTTTTT,CASSLGQTEKLFF
.,TRBV19,.,TRBJ1-1,TGTGCCAGTAGTATAGTGTCTGTCCCGAACACTGAAGCTTTCTTT,CASSIVSVPNTEAFF
TRBD2,TRBV2,once,TRBJ2-1,TGTGCCAGCAGTGTCCGAGCGGGATACAATGAGCAGTTCTTC,CASSVRAGYNEQFF
.,TRBV3-1/TRBV3-2,.,TRBJ2-2,TGTGCCAGCAGCCAAGAGCGCCTCACCGGGGAGCTGTTTTTT,CASSQERLTGELFF
.,TRBV28,.,TRBJ1-1,TGTGCCAGCAGTTTTTTTGGCTTGAACACTGAAGCTTTCTTT,CASSFFGLNTEAFF
.,TRBV28,.,TRBJ2-6,TGTGCCAGCAGTCCTTGGGGGCCTGGGGCCAACGTCCTGACTTTC,CASSPWGPGANVLTF
.,TRBV27,.,TRBJ2-1,TGTGCCAGCAGCAACCCGGGAAAGGGCGGACACAATGAGCAGTTCTTC,CASSNPGKGGHNEQFF
TRBD1,TRBV7-9,.,TRBJ1-5,TGTGCCAGCAGCACAGGGGTAAGCAATCAGCCCCAGCATTTT,CASSTGVSNQPQHF
TRBD1,TRBV2,.,TRBJ1-1,TGTGCCAGCAGGGGGGACAGGGGGCCGGAGACTGAAGCTTTCTTT,CASRGDRGPETEAFF
.,TRBV7-9,.,TRBJ1-5,TGTGCCAGCAGCTTAGACGGGTCTAGCAATCAGCCCCAGCATTTT,CASSLDGSSNQPQHF
TRBD2,TRBV29-1,.,TRBJ2-1,TGCAGCGTCCGGACTAGCGGGGGGAATGAGCAGTTCTTC,CSVRTSGGNEQFF
TRBD1,TRBV11-3,.,TRBJ2-1,TGTGCCAGCAGCCCGACAGGGACGTACAATGAGCAGTTCTTC,CASSPTGTYNEQFF
.,TRBV2,.,TRBJ1-4,TGTGCCAGCACCGACATAATTCGATCCCTAAATGAAAAACTGTTTTTT,CASTDIIRSLNEKLFF
.,TRBV6-5,few,TRBJ1-5,TGTGCCAGCAGAGGGACACTAGGCAATCAGCCCCAGCATTTT,CASRGTLGNQPQHF
.,TRBV27,.,TRBJ1-2,TGTGCCAGCAGTTTCCTAAAATCTCCCCAGGGAACCTATGGCTACACCTTC,CASSFLKSPQGTYGYTF
.,TRBV27,.,TRBJ2-1,TGTGCCAGCAGGACTGCCTCAGGGGTCAATGAGCAGTTCTTC,CASRTASGVNEQFF
.,TRBV4-2,.,TRBJ2-5,TGTGCCAGCAGCCAGGGCGAACAGGGTAGGCAAGGGGAGACCCAGTACTTC,CASSQGEQGRQGETQYF
TRBD2,TRBV13,.,TRBJ2-5,TGTGCCAGCAGCCCGGGACTAGCCGGTAGGGAGACCCAGTACTTC,CASSPGLAGRETQYF
.,TRBV6-6,.,TRBJ2-2,TGTGCCAGCAGTTACTCGCAGGGGCCGAACACCGGGGAGCTGTTTTTT,CASSYSQGPNTGELFF
TRBD1,TRBV10-2,.,TRBJ1-2,TGCGCCAGCATCAGGACAGGGGGGCATGGCTACACCTTC,CASIRTGGHGYTF
.,TRBV19,.,TRBJ2-6,TGTGCCAGTATTGGTACAGGCGGGGCCAACGTCCTGACTTTC,CASIGTGGANVLTF
.,TRBV6-1,.,TRBJ1-4,TGTGCCAGCAGTGAGAGCAGGGGTCGGGAAAAACTGTTTTTT,CASSESRGREKLFF
TRBD1,TRBV29-1,.,TRBJ2-2,TGCAGCGTTGAAATCCCGACAGGGGGCTACACCGGGGAGCTGTTTTTT,CSVEIPTGGYTGELFF
.,TRBV6-6,.,TRBJ1-5,TGTGCCAGCAGTTACGCGTATAGCAATCAGCCCCAGCATTTT,CASSYAYSNQPQHF
.,TRBV19,.,TRBJ1-3,TGTGCCAGTAGAAGGGTGGACAGTGCCCTCTCTGGAAACACCATATATTTT,CASRRVDSALSGNTIYF
TRBD1,TRBV19,.,TRBJ1-5,TGTGCCAGTAGCCCGAGAGTCGGGACAGCTGGGGATTATAGCAATCAGCCCCAGCATTTT,CASSPRVGTAGDYSNQPQHF
.,TRBV3-1/TRBV3-2,.,TRBJ2-3,TGTGCCAGCAGCCAAGTTACTAGCAGGGATACGCAGTATTTT,CASSQVTSRDTQYF
.,TRBV18,.,TRBJ2-1,TGTGCCAGCTCACTTCGGGATGGTGTCTACAATGAGCAGTTCTTC,CASSLRDGVYNEQFF
TRBD1,TRBV19,few,TRBJ1-2,TGTGCCAGTAGTATAGAAGGGACAGGGCGGAGTGGCTACACCTTC,CASSIEGTGRSGYTF
.,TRBV28,.,TRBJ1-5,TGTGCCAGCAGTCGGACGCGGGGGGGGGTTCAGCCCCAGCATTTT,CASSRTRGGVQPQHF
.,TRBV5-1,.,TRBJ1-1,TGCGCCAGCAGCTCACGTGAGGACACTGAAGCTTTCTTT,CASSSREDTEAFF
TRBD2,TRBV25-1,once,TRBJ2-1,TGTGCCAGCAGTCTTGCGGGAGGCAATGAGCAGTTCTTC,CASSLAGGNEQFF
TRBD2,TRBV5-1,.,TRBJ2-3,TGCGCCAGCAGCTTGGAAGGACTAGCGACGACAGATACGCAGTATTTT,CASSLEGLATTDTQYF
TRBD1,TRBV10-3,.,TRBJ2-7,TGTGCCATCGGGACAGGGACGAGCGAGCAGTACTTC,CAIGTGTSEQYF
.,TRBV13,.,TRBJ2-3,TGTGCCAGCAGCTTATCGGGAGCAGATACGCAGTATTTT,CASSLSGADTQYF
.,TRBV5-5,once,TRBJ2-7,TGTGCCAGCAACACAGGGAACCCAACCGAGCAGTACTTC,CASNTGNPTEQYF
.,TRBV20-1,.,TRBJ1-1,TGCAGTGCTAGTCCGGGGGTTGAAGCTTTCTTT,CSASPGVEAFF
.,TRBV15,.,TRBJ2-7,TGTGCCACCAGCAGAGTCGGGTCTTATTCCTACGAGCAGTACTTC,CATSRVGSYSYEQYF